One sample yielded the 29 T cell receptor beta chains listed below, sequenced in a study of control samples from healthy donors and cancer patients. The data were produced by immunoSEQ multiplex PCR, yet TCRdb's version contains in-frame clones alone and is incomplete. The sample lists almost 85,000 clones, over 90% occurring once. The sample was blood. The receptors shown here come from a woman aged 18-35 years in good health.

The sample holds one count of this clone. The V and J genes are TRBV6-1 and TRBJ2-3, with D perhaps matching TRBD1 (6 bases). CDR1 and CDR2 (germline): MNHNS, SASEGT. The CDR3 sequence is 15 residues long. V lost 2 bases, J lost 3 bases, and 12 bases lay in between. CDR3 residues: CASSEQGTETDTQYF. In nucleotides, the CDR3 is TGTGCCAGCAGTGAACAGGGGACGGAGACAGATACGCAGTATTTT.

As to this clone: An end of the junction differs from the germline gene, which may be a read error. The V call is TRBV7-2, the J call TRBJ2-1, with D tentatively TRBD2 (5 bases). The CDR3 contains 15 residues. CDR1 SGHTA and CDR2 FQGNSA come from the germline V gene. CDR3 bases: TGTGCCAGCAGCTTTACGACTACCCAGCGCAATGGGCAGTTCTTC. It codes for CASSFTTTQRNGQFF. The variable domain in full, with the rest retrieved from reference TRBV7-2 and TRBJ2-1, is GAGVSQSPSNKVTEKGKDVELRCDPISGHTALYWYRQSLGQGLEFLIYFQGNSAPDKSGLPSDRFSAERTGGSVSTLTIQRTQQEDSAVYLCASSFTTTQRNGQFFGPGTRLTVL.

The J gene is TRBJ2-1, the V gene TRBV6-2 or TRBV6-3, with D perhaps TRBD2 (5 bases). CDR1 and CDR2 from the germline V gene are MNHEY and SVGEGT. This CDR3 is built from 14 residues. The V gene lost 5 bases and the J gene lost 7 bases, with 15 bases spanning the gap. CDR3 protein: CASSHFDGENEQFF. Written as DNA, the CDR3 is TGTGCCAGCAGTCACTTCGACGGGGAGAATGAGCAGTTCTTC.

This chain joins TRBV15 and TRBJ2-5, with D possibly TRBD1 on 6 matching bases. The germline V gene has CDR1 LNHNV and CDR2 YYDKDF (reference sequence). Trimming pared 5 bases from V and 1 base from J, leaving 11 bases between. The CDR3 runs 14 residues. The chain's CDR3 is CATSSRQVQETQYF. Here the CDR3 DNA reads TGTGCCACCAGCTCCAGACAGGTCCAAGAGACCCAGTACTTC.

This chain uses TRBV9 with TRBJ2-1; 7 bases match TRBD2. J was trimmed by 7 bases and V by 3 bases; bases with no gene match: 7. The CDR3 length is 14 residues. Germline assignment: CDR1 SGDLS and CDR2 YYNGEE. CDR3 nucleotides: TGTGCCAGCAGCGCCGTACTAGCGCATAATGAGCAGTTCTTC. Translated: CASSAVLAHNEQFF.

The V gene is TRBV14, the J gene TRBJ1-2; 11 nucleotides agree with TRBD1. The CDR3 loop spans 14 amino acids. The V gene end was trimmed by 6 bases and the J gene end by 8 bases; junction bases not matched to a gene: 8. Germline V gene data show CDR1 as SGHDN and CDR2 as FVKESK. In nucleotides, the CDR3 is TGTGCCAGCAGTCCCGGACAGGGGGCGTGGGGCTACACCTTC. It codes for CASSPGQGAWGYTF.

J is TRBJ2-2 and V is TRBV5-1; TRBD2 aligns across 10 bases. Trimming cost V 3 bases and J 2 bases; bases outside gene matches: 10. The CDR3 consists of 18 residues. The germline V gene has CDR1 SGHRS and CDR2 YFSETQ. CDR3 in amino acids: CASSSLLGLAVNTGELFF. The CDR3 DNA is TGCGCCAGCAGCTCGCTCCTCGGACTAGCGGTAAACACCGGGGAGCTGTTTTTT.

The chain joins TRBV9 to TRBJ2-1, with unresolved D. The germline CDR1 and CDR2 sequences are SGDLS and YYNGEE. This CDR3 comprises 12 residues. Trimming took off 7 bases at V and 7 bases at J, with 12 bases between the two ends. The CDR3 here is CASGLEENEQFF. The CDR3 DNA sequence: TGTGCCAGCGGCCTAGAGGAGAATGAGCAGTTCTTC.

The chain combines TRBV5-6 with TRBJ1-4; possible D gene TRBD1, 5 bases. CDR1 and CDR2 from the germline V gene are SGHDT and YYEEEE. Trimming removed 0 bases at V and 8 bases at J, with 14 bases between. The CDR3 runs 15 residues. As DNA, the CDR3 is TGTGCCAGCAGCTTGGCCGGGCAGGGTGGAGAAAAACTGTTTTTT. Translation: CASSLAGQGGEKLFF.

This chain joins TRBV9 and TRBJ2-7, with a possible D match to TRBD2 (5 bases). This CDR3 is built from 16 residues. Trimming cost V 4 bases and J 9 bases, with 26 bases left between them. Germline CDR1 and CDR2: SGDLS and YYNGEE. CDR3 DNA sequence: TGTGCCAGCAGCACCGGGGATTATCGAGAGAGCGGAGGGCAGTACTTC. It is translated as CASSTGDYRESGGQYF. Full variable domain (outside the CDR3, taken from reference TRBV9 and TRBJ2-7): DSGVTQTPKHLITATGQRVTLRCSPRSGDLSVYWYQQSLDQGLQFLIQYYNGEERAKGNILERFSAQQFPDLHSELNLSSLELGDSALYFCASSTGDYRESGGQYFGPGTRLTVT.

The CDR3 loop reads CASTPIYGGKLFF. The CDR3 DNA is TGTGCCAGCACCCCCATTTATGGTGGAAAACTGTTTTTT. The rearrangement links TRBV28 to TRBJ1-4, with no clear D. CDR1 MDHEN and CDR2 SYDVKM come from the germline V gene. The germline V and J ends were trimmed by 7 bases and 10 bases, with 16 bases remaining between them. This CDR3 spans 13 amino acids.

The rearrangement uses TRBV19 and TRBJ1-2; D is unresolved. The V gene's germline CDR1 is LNHDA and CDR2 SQIVND (reference sequence). V was pared by 4 bases and J by 11 bases, with 17 bases between. CDR3 length: 13 residues. The CDR3 coding sequence is TGTGCCAGTAGTACCAGCCCCACTTACCCTTACACCTTC. It translates to CASSTSPTYPYTF.

The chain links TRBV4-2 to TRBJ2-4; D perhaps matches TRBD1 (5 bases). Germline V CDR1 and CDR2: LGHNA, YNFKEQ. With 0 bases removed from V and 3 bases from J, the gap between germline ends came to 12 bases. The CDR3 runs 16 residues. The CDR3 loop is CASSQDQGAVKNIQYF. The DNA of the CDR3 is TGTGCCAGCAGCCAAGATCAAGGGGCAGTCAAAAACATTCAGTACTTC.

The J gene is TRBJ1-1, the V gene TRBV19; a possible D gene is TRBD1 (6 bases). This CDR3 is 15 amino acids long. The V gene lost 9 bases and the J gene lost 4 bases, with 21 bases spanning the gap. Germline CDR1 LNHDA, CDR2 SQIVND (reference sequence). As DNA, the CDR3 is TGTGCCAGCATCGGCCATAGGACGGACAGCACTGAAGCTTTCTTT. It encodes CASIGHRTDSTEAFF.

The J gene is TRBJ1-5, the V gene TRBV3-1 (or the pseudogene TRBV3-2), with D maybe TRBD1 (5 bases). The V gene's germline CDR1 is LGHDT and CDR2 YNNKEL (reference sequence). V was shortened by 0 bases and J by 7 bases, with 10 bases between the two germline ends. The CDR3 totals 14 residues. In nucleotides, the CDR3 is TGTGCCAGCAGCCAAGATCCCAGGGACCAGCCCCAGCATTTT. This gives the protein CASSQDPRDQPQHF.

The rearrangement uses TRBV6-2 or TRBV6-3 and TRBJ2-1; 9 bases fit TRBD1. Germline assignment: CDR1 MNHEY and CDR2 SVGEGT. Germline trimming cut 2 bases from V and 0 bases from J; bases unmatched to any gene: 2. The CDR3 is made up of 16 amino acids. CDR3 DNA: TGTGCCAGCAGTTACGAGACAGGGGGCTCCTACAATGAGCAGTTCTTC. Its protein product is CASSYETGGSYNEQFF.

V and J are TRBV19 and TRBJ2-7, with D maybe TRBD2 (6 bases). CDR3 length equals 14 residues. V gave up 5 bases and J gave up 2 bases, with 13 bases separating them. Germline V gene sequence: CDR1 LNHDA, CDR2 SQIVND (reference sequence). The CDR3 protein is CASSFGGATYEQYF. The CDR3 bases are TGTGCCAGTAGTTTCGGGGGAGCTACCTACGAGCAGTACTTC. Filled out from reference TRBV19 and TRBJ2-7, the complete variable domain reads DGGITQSPKYLFRKEGQNVTLSCEQNLNHDAMYWYRQDPGQGLRLIYYSQIVNDFQKGDIAEGYSVSREKKESFPLTVTSAQKNPTAFYLCASSFGGATYEQYFGPGTRLTVT.

This chain connects TRBV5-1 to TRBJ2-4, with D unresolved. The germline V and J ends were trimmed by 0 bases and 8 bases, with 12 bases remaining between them. This CDR3 has 14 residues. The germline gives CDR1 SGHRS, CDR2 YFSETQ. The DNA for the CDR3 is TGCGCCAGCAGCTTGGCCGCCGGCTTGGACATTCAGTACTTC. It codes for CASSLAAGLDIQYF.

This sequence joins TRBV7-2 and TRBJ1-1, with unresolved D. The CDR3 totals 13 residues. Germline CDR1 and CDR2: SGHTA and FQGNSA. Trimming removed 3 bases from V and 0 bases from J, with 5 bases in between. The CDR3 DNA follows: TGTGCCAGCAGCTTTACAGTGAACACTGAAGCTTTCTTT. This sequence encodes CASSFTVNTEAFF.

This chain joins TRBV5-1 and TRBJ2-3; 12 nucleotides line up with TRBD2. J gave up 6 bases and V 4 bases, and 15 bases lay outside the gene matches. Germline V gene data show CDR1 as SGHRS and CDR2 as YFSETQ. The CDR3 covers 18 residues. CDR3 loop: CASSLGLAGTTFADTQYF. The CDR3 DNA reads TGCGCCAGCAGCCTAGGACTAGCGGGGACCACCTTTGCGGATACGCAGTATTTT.

The CDR3 loop reads CASSGGLLAGGYNEQFF. CDR3 DNA: TGTGCCAGCAGTGGAGGGTTACTAGCGGGGGGGTACAATGAGCAGTTCTTC. V is TRBV2 and J is TRBJ2-1; TRBD2 matches at 13 bases. The germline CDR1 and CDR2 sequences are SNHLY and FYNNEI. This CDR3 comprises 17 residues. Losses at the gene ends were 4 bases for V and 4 bases for J; bases not matched to a gene: 7.

V is TRBV27 and J is TRBJ2-3, with 7 bases lining up with TRBD1. Germline V lookup: CDR1 MNHEY, CDR2 SMNVEV (reference sequence). The CDR3 consists of 17 residues. J was trimmed by 2 bases and V by 2 bases; bases with no gene match: 10. The chain's CDR3 is CASSLKIGDSSTDTQYF. CDR3 bases: TGTGCCAGCAGTTTAAAAATAGGGGACAGTTCCACAGATACGCAGTATTTT.

The chain has TRBV5-1 and TRBJ2-2, with D possibly being TRBD1 (5 bases). The CDR3 is made up of 14 amino acids. V was trimmed by 5 bases and J by 5 bases, leaving 13 bases between them. Germline lookup yields CDR1 SGHRS and CDR2 YFSETQ. CDR3 protein: CASRVQGETGELFF. The CDR3 bases are TGCGCCAGCAGGGTTCAGGGCGAAACCGGGGAGCTGTTTTTT.

V gene TRBV28 combines with J gene TRBJ2-7; TRBD1 matches 8 bases. V lost 7 bases to trimming and J lost 7 bases; unmatched junction nucleotides: 12. CDR1 is MDHEN, CDR2 SYDVKM, per germline. This CDR3 is 14 amino acids long. CDR3 in DNA: TGTGCCAGCAAACCGGGACAGGCACACGGGGAGCAGTACTTC. Residues: CASKPGQAHGEQYF.

This chain links TRBV15 with TRBJ1-1; D ambiguous. CDR1 LNHNV and CDR2 YYDKDF come from the germline V gene (reference sequence). The CDR3 runs to 15 residues. Between the trimmed V and J ends, which lost 0 bases and 4 bases, there was a span of 12 bases. The CDR3 DNA reads as TGTGCCACCAGCAGAGATTATGGGGATACCACTGAAGCTTTCTTT. Protein sequence: CATSRDYGDTTEAFF.

V is TRBV28 and J is TRBJ1-4; D not certain. From germline, CDR1 is MDHEN and CDR2 SYDVKM. The ends were cut back, 5 bases at V and 8 bases at J, with 24 bases in the middle. This CDR3 contains 17 residues. The CDR3 sequence is CASSPRPFSGSREKLFF. The CDR3 DNA is TGTGCCAGCAGTCCCCGCCCTTTCTCCGGGTCTAGAGAAAAACTGTTTTTT.

This rearrangement joins TRBV7-9 to TRBJ2-1; 11 bases are a match to TRBD1. There are 15 residues in the CDR3. The ends lost 3 bases at V and 4 bases at J; junction bases unmatched: 2. Germline CDR1 reads SEHNR; CDR2 reads FQNEAQ (reference sequence). The CDR3: CASSFGQGAYNEQFF. CDR3 sequence (DNA): TGTGCCAGCAGCTTCGGACAGGGGGCTTACAATGAGCAGTTCTTC.

The chain uses TRBV6-5 and TRBJ1-2; no definite D call. With 6 bases removed from V and 2 bases from J, the gap between germline ends came to 16 bases. Germline CDR1 is MNHEY and CDR2 is SVGAGI. CDR3 length: 15 residues. The CDR3 sequence is CASRPRGGKNYGYTF. The CDR3 DNA follows: TGTGCCAGCAGACCCCGCGGAGGGAAAAACTATGGCTACACCTTC.

This chain uses TRBV28 with TRBJ1-1; no firm D call. The CDR3 totals 13 residues. Looked up from germline, CDR1 is MDHEN and CDR2 is SYDVKM. V lost 2 bases and J lost 4, with 8 bases in between. The CDR3 protein is CASSLPTVTEAFF. CDR3 sequence (DNA): TGTGCCAGCAGTTTACCCACAGTCACTGAAGCTTTCTTT. The variable domain in full, with the rest retrieved from reference TRBV28 and TRBJ1-1, is DVKVTQSSRYLVKRTGEKVFLECVQDMDHENMFWYRQDPGLGLRLIYFSYDVKMKEKGDIPEGYSVSREKKERFSLILESASTNQTSMYLCASSLPTVTEAFFGQGTRLTVV.